Listed below are T cell receptor beta chains from one sample, sequenced in a study of T-cell memory formation after mild COVID-19. TCRdb re-derived calls from the 5' RACE reads in MiXCR, one entry per CDR3 protein. The sample has some 40,000 distinct CDR3 sequences; over 5% are singletons. The sample comprised PBMCs or a T cell subset sorted from them (not recorded which). The source of these receptors is an adult who had mild COVID-19 (a few samples of this study predate the infection). Cell type and time point are not known. Both conserved end residues are part of each CDR3. A row's size may be missing; if present it is once, few, many or a size class.

TRBJ1-6	13	many	TRBV9	CASSVTGDVALHF
TRBJ1-1	13	.	TRBV30	CAWRGQGVTEAFF
TRBJ2-2	14	few	TRBV18	CASSPAKNTGELFF
TRBJ2-3	16	many	TRBV7-3	CASSPNGRGIGDTQYF
TRBJ2-1	16	few	TRBV10-3	CAISESPSGGAGEQFF
TRBJ2-7	15	many	TRBV7-9	CASSLGPPSSYEQYF
TRBJ1-1	19	few	TRBV10-2	CASSDIPGQGYVGNTEAFF
TRBJ1-6	17	many	TRBV27	CASSLGGASSYNSPLHF
TRBJ1-1	12	few	TRBV28	CASSEPYTEAFF
TRBJ2-1	15	.	TRBV20-1	CSARGVSGGVNEQFF
TRBJ1-1	15	many	TRBV3-1	CASSPPRHRKTEAFF
TRBJ1-1	13	few	TRBV15	CATSRRGGTEAFF
TRBJ1-1	15	.	TRBV5-5	CASSLRGSRNTEAFF
TRBJ2-7	12	few	TRBV3-1	CASSQGVYEQYF
TRBJ1-6	16	few	TRBV29-1	CSGTLQGWPYNSPLHF
TRBJ2-3	17	many	TRBV25-1	CASSSYRDMQAGDTQYF